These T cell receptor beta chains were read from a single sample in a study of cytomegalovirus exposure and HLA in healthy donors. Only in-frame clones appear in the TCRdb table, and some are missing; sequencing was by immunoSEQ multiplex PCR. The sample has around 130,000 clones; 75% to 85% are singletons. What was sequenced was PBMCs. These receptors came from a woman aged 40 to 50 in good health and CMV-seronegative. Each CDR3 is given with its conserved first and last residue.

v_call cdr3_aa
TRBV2 CASSDGLSPQHF
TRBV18 CASLPSYNSPLHF
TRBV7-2 CASSLLGRAYEQYF
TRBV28 CASGGGGFYEQYF
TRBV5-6 CASSRRLAGGFQETQYF
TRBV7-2 CASSLLGGSVGEQYF
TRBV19 CASSIARGLRATYNEQFF
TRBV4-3 CASSLGTIYNEQFF
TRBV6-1 CASSGGFNTEAFF
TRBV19 CASTPRDRGLAFF
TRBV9 CASSVAGTNEKLFF
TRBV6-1 CASSVTGLNTEALF
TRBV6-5 CASSYRPGMYGYTF
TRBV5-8 CASSLGSPGSYEQYF
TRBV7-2 CASSLERQSVGYDNEQFF
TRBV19 CASSRGTANTGELFF
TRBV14 CASSPLDSSYGYTF
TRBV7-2 CASSLQGESSYEQYF
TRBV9 CASSAGADEQYF
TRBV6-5 CASSRRQALELFF
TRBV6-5 CASSATDLGAPLHF
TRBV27 CASSLSSGQGPAGLVYNEQFF